Below, 11 T cell receptor beta chains from the same sample are listed, as sequenced in a study of T cell changes during pregnancy in multiple sclerosis. Produced via immunoSEQ multiplex PCR; TCRdb's table is partial and in-frame only. The sample lists approximately 110,000 clones, roughly 92% seen once, with about 3% in the top ten. The input for sequencing was peripheral blood, taken after pregnancy. The source of these receptors is a female donor with multiple sclerosis, enrolled in a pregnancy study.

This chain connects TRBV6-6 to TRBJ1-2; D unclear. The germline V gene encodes CDR1 MNHNY and CDR2 SVGAGI (reference sequence). The CDR3 totals 15 residues. The V and J ends lost 0 bases and 3 bases respectively, with 11 bases between them. CDR3 DNA sequence: TGTGCCAGCAGTTACTCCGGAGCAGATCACTATGGCTACACCTTC. Protein sequence: CASSYSGADHYGYTF.

The chain joins TRBV7-9 to TRBJ1-1; perhaps TRBD1 as D (6 bases). The length of the CDR3 is 19 residues. Germline loops: CDR1 SEHNR, CDR2 FQNEAQ (reference sequence). Deletions cut 3 bases from V and 5 bases from J, with 28 bases between. The DNA of the CDR3 is TGTGCCAGCAGCTTTTCCCCGGGGGGGCGTGGGTTTTATTTTACTGAAGCTTTCTTT. Its protein product is CASSFSPGGRGFYFTEAFF.

This chain uses TRBV4-1 with TRBJ1-4; D is unclear. This CDR3 spans 14 amino acids. CDR1 MGHRA and CDR2 YSYEKL come from the germline V gene. V lost 0 bases, J lost 8 bases, and 10 bases lay in between. The CDR3, as DNA: TGCGCCAGCAGCCAAGATTGGGGAGGCGAAAAACTGTTTTTT. Its protein is CASSQDWGGEKLFF.

This chain connects TRBV5-1 to TRBJ1-2, with 8 bases aligning to TRBD1. V lost 4 bases to trimming and J lost 4 bases; unmatched junction nucleotides: 9. CDR1 SGHRS and CDR2 YFSETQ come from the germline V gene. This CDR3 region has 15 residues. The CDR3 DNA reads TGCGCCAGCAGCGACCCCGGACAGGGCCTCTATGGCTACACCTTC. This codes for CASSDPGQGLYGYTF.

The chain combines TRBV7-2 with TRBJ2-5; the match to TRBD2 covers 7 bases. Germline CDR1 SGHTA, CDR2 FQGNSA. The CDR3 is made up of 14 amino acids. J gave up 5 bases and V 4 bases, and 7 bases lay outside the gene matches. In nucleotides, the CDR3 is TGTGCCAGCAGCTGGGGGTTGGGGGGGGAGACCCAGTACTTC. Amino acid sequence: CASSWGLGGETQYF.

V gene TRBV4-1 combines with J gene TRBJ1-4, with TRBD1 as a possible D gene (5 bases). Trimming stripped 3 bases from V and 0 bases from J, with 8 bases between. Per germline, CDR1 MGHRA and CDR2 YSYEKL. The CDR3 spans 15 residues. The CDR3 DNA sequence: TGCGCCAGCAGCCATGACAGCACAACTAATGAAAAACTGTTTTTT. Translation gives CASSHDSTTNEKLFF.

This sequence joins TRBV25-1 and TRBJ2-3; 8 bases match TRBD1. The germline V gene has CDR1 MGHDK and CDR2 SYGVNS. The ends lost 3 bases at V and 4 bases at J; junction bases unmatched: 6. The CDR3 has 15 amino acids. CDR3 DNA: TGTGCCAGCAGTGAGGACAGGGTAAGGGCAGATACGCAGTATTTT. It yields the protein CASSEDRVRADTQYF. The full variable domain, its missing parts supplied by reference TRBV25-1 and TRBJ2-3, is EADIYQTPRYLVIGTGKKITLECSQTMGHDKMYWYQQDPGMELHLIHYSYGVNSTEKGDLSSESTVSRIRTEHFPLTLESARPSHTSQYLCASSEDRVRADTQYFGPGTRLTVL.

The V gene is TRBV18, the J gene TRBJ2-5; 9 nucleotides agree with TRBD2. Unmatched junction bases numbered 9, after V lost 3 bases and J lost 4 bases. Germline CDR1 reads KGHSH; CDR2 reads LQKENI. This CDR3 has 16 amino acids. The CDR3 sequence is CASSPPGRGGRETQYF. The CDR3 DNA reads TGTGCCAGCTCACCTCCTGGGCGGGGGGGTCGAGAGACCCAGTACTTC.

This chain joins TRBV19 and TRBJ1-2; 7 positions agree with TRBD1. Germline CDR1 LNHDA, CDR2 SQIVND (reference sequence). Germline trimming cut 4 bases from V and 4 bases from J; bases unmatched to any gene: 3. CDR3 length equals 13 residues. In DNA, the CDR3 is TGTGCCAGTAGTACTAGGGACAGCTATGGCTACACCTTC. Translating it yields CASSTRDSYGYTF.

The rearrangement joins TRBV7-8 to TRBJ2-5, with 12 bases aligning to TRBD2. The CDR3 is 14 residues long. J lost 4 bases, V lost 8 bases, and 5 bases had no gene match. The germline V gene encodes CDR1 SGHVS and CDR2 FQNEAQ. DNA for the CDR3: TGTGCCAGCGGACTAGCGGGGTTTGGAGAGACCCAGTACTTC. It codes for CASGLAGFGETQYF.

The chain is built from TRBV6-1 and TRBJ1-5; the D gene is possibly TRBD1 (6 bases). The CDR3 loop spans 16 amino acids. Germline V gives CDR1 MNHNS, CDR2 SASEGT. The V end lost 0 bases, the J end lost 2 bases, and 11 bases lay between the germline ends. CDR3 sequence reads: CASSEAGAGGNQPQHF. The CDR3 DNA sequence: TGTGCCAGCAGTGAAGCGGGGGCCGGGGGCAATCAGCCCCAGCATTTT.